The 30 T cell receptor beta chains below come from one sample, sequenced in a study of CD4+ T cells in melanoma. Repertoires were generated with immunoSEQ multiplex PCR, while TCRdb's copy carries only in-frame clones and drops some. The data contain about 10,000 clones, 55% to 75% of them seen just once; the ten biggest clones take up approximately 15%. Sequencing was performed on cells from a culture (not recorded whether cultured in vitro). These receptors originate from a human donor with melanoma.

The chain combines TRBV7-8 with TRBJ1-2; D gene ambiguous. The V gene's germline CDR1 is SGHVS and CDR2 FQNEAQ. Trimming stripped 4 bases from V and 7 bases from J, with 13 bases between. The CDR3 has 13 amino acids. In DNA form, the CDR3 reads TGTGCCAGCAGCTCGACCCCCAGGCTTGGCTACACCTTC. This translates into CASSSTPRLGYTF.

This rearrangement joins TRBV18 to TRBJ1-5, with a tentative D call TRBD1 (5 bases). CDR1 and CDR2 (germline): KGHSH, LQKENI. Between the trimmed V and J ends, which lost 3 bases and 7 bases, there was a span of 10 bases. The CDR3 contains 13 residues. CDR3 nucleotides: TGTGCCAGCTCACCGGGGGTCGGGCAGCCCCAGCATTTT. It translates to CASSPGVGQPQHF.

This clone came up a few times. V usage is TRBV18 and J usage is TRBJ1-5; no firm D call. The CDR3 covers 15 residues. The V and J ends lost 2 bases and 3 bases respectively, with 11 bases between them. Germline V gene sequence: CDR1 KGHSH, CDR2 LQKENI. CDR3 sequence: CASSPSGGFNQPQHF. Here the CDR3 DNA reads TGTGCCAGCTCACCAAGTGGAGGGTTCAATCAGCCCCAGCATTTT.

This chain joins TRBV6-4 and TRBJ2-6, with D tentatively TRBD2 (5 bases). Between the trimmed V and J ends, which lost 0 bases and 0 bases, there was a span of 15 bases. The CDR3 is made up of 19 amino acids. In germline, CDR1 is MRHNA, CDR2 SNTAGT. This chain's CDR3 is CASSDSSSERRSGANVLTF. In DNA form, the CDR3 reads TGTGCCAGCAGTGACTCGAGTAGCGAACGCCGCTCTGGGGCCAACGTCCTGACTTTC.

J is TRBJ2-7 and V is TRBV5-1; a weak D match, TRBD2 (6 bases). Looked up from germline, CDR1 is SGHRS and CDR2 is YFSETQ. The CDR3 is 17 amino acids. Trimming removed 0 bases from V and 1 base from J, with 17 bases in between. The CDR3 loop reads CASSLGIGRGASYEQYF. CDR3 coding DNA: TGCGCCAGCAGCTTGGGGATCGGGCGGGGTGCATCCTACGAGCAGTACTTC.

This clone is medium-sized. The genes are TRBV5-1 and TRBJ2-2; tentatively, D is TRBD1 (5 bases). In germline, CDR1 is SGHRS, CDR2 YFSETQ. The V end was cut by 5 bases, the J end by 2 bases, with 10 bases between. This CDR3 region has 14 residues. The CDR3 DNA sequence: TGCGCCAGCAGTATTCAGGGTAACACCGGGGAGCTGTTTTTT. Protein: CASSIQGNTGELFF.

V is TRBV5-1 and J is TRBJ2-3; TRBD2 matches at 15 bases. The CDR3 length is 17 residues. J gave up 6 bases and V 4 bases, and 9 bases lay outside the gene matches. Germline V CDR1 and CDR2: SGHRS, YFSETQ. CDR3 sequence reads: CASSEGLAGGSGDTQYF. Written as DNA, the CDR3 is TGCGCCAGCAGCGAGGGACTAGCGGGGGGATCAGGGGATACGCAGTATTTT.

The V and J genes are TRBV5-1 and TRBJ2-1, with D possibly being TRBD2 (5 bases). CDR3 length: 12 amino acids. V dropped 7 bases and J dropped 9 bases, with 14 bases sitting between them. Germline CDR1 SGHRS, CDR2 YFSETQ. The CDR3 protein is CASRGLLGEQFF. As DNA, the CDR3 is TGCGCCAGCCGCGGACTCCTTGGTGAGCAGTTCTTC.

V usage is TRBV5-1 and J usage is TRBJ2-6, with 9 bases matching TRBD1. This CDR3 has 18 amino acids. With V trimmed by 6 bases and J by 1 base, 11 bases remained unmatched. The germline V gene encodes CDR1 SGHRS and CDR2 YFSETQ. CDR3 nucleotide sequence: TGCGCCAGCACCATGAGGGGGACAGGGATGTCTGGGGCCAACGTCCTGACTTTC. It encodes CASTMRGTGMSGANVLTF.

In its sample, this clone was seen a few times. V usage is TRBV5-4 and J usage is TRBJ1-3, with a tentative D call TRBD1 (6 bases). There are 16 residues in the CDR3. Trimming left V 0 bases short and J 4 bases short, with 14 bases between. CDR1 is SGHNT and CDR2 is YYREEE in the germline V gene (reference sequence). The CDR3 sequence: CASSLAGGWSGNTIYF. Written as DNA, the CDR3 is TGTGCCAGCAGCTTGGCCGGGGGCTGGTCCGGAAACACCATATATTTT.

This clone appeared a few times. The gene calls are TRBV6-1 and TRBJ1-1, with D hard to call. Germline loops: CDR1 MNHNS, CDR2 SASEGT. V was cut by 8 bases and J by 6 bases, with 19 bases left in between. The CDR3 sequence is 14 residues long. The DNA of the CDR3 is TGTGCCAGCTATAAGGGTTGGAACTCGGCTGAAGCTTTCTTT. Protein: CASYKGWNSAEAFF.

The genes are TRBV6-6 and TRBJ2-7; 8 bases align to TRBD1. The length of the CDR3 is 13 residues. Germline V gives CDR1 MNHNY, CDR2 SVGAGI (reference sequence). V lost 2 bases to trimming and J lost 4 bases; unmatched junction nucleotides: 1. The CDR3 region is CASSYDRGYEQYF. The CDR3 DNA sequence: TGTGCCAGCAGTTACGACAGGGGTTACGAGCAGTACTTC.

Here the CDR3 reads CASRWDISSEQYF. The CDR3 nucleotides read TGTGCCAGCAGGTGGGACATCTCTTCCGAGCAGTACTTC. This chain uses TRBV6-5 with TRBJ2-7, with D tentatively TRBD1 (6 bases). Germline V gene sequence: CDR1 MNHEY, CDR2 SVGAGI. CDR3 size: 13 residues. V was clipped by 6 bases and J by 6 bases, with 15 bases between them.

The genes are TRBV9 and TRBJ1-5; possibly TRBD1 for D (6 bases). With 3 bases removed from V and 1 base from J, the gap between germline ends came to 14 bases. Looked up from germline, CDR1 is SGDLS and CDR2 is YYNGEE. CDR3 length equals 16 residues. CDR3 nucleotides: TGTGCCAGCAGCGCGGGGGGGCCTCGGAGCAATCAGCCCCAGCATTTT. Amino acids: CASSAGGPRSNQPQHF.

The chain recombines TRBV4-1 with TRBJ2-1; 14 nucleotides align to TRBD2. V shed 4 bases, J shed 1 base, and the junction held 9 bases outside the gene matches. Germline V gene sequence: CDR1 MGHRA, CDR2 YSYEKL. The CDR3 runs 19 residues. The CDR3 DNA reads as TGCGCCAGCAGCCGAGGGACTAGCGGGGGCCTGGTATCCTACAATGAGCAGTTCTTC. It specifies CASSRGTSGGLVSYNEQFF.

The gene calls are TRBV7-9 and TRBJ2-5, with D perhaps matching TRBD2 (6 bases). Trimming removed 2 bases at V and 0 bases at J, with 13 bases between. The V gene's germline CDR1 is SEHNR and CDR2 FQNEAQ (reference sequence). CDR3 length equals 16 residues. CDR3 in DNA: TGTGCCAGCAGCTTACAAACGGGAGCGTACCAAGAGACCCAGTACTTC. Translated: CASSLQTGAYQETQYF. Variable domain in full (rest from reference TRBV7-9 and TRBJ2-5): DTGVSQNPRHKITKRGQNVTFRCDPISEHNRLYWYRQTLGQGPEFLTYFQNEAQLEKSRLLSDRFSAERPKGSFSTLEIQRTEQGDSAMYLCASSLQTGAYQETQYFGPGTRLLVL.

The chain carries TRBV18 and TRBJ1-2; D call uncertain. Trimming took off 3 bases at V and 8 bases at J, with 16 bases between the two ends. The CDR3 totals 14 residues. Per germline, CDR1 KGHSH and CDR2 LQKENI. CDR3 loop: CASSPTLGIGGYTF. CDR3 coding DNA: TGTGCCAGCTCACCCACCCTCGGGATAGGAGGCTACACCTTC.

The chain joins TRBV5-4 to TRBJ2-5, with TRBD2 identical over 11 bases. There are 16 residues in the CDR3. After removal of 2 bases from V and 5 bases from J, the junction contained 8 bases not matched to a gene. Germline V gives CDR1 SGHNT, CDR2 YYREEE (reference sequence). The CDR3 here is CASSFPSGGLEETQYF. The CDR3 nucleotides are TGTGCCAGCAGCTTTCCTAGCGGGGGGCTTGAGGAGACCCAGTACTTC.

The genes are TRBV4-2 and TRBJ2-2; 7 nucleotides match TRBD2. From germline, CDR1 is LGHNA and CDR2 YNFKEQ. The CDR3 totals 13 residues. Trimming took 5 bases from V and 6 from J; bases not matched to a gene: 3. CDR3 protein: CASSARGAGELFF. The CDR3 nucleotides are TGTGCCAGCAGCGCACGGGGGGCCGGGGAGCTGTTTTTT.

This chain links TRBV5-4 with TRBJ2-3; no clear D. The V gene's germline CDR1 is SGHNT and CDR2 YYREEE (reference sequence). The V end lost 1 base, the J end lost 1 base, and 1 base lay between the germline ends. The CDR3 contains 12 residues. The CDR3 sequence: CASSLRTDTQYF. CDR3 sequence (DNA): TGTGCCAGCAGCTTGCGCACAGATACGCAGTATTTT.

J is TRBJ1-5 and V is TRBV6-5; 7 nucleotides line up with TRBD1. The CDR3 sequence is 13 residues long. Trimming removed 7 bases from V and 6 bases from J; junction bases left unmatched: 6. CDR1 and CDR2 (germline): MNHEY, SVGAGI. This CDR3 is CASKQGQSQPQHF. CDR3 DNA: TGTGCCAGCAAACAGGGGCAAAGTCAGCCCCAGCATTTT.

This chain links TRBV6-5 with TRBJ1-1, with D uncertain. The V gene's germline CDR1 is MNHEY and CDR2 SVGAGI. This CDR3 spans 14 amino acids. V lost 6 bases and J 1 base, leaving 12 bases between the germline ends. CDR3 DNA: TGTGCCAGCAGGAATCGTGGGGAGAACACTGAAGCTTTCTTT. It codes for CASRNRGENTEAFF.

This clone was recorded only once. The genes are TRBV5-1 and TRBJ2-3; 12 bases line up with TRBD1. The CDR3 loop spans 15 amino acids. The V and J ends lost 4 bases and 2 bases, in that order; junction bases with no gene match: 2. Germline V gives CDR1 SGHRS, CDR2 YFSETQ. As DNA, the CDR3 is TGCGCCAGCAGCGGGGACAGGGGGCCCACAGATACGCAGTATTTT. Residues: CASSGDRGPTDTQYF. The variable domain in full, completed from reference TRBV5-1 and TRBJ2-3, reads KAGVTQTPRYLIKTRGQQVTLSCSPISGHRSVSWYQQTPGQGLQFLFEYFSETQRNKGNFPGRFSGRQFSNSRSEMNVSTLELGDSALYLCASSGDRGPTDTQYFGPGTRLTVL.

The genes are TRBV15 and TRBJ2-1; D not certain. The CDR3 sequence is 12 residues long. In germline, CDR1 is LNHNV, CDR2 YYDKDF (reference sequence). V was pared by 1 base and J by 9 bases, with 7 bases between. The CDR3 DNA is TGTGCCACCAGCAGAGCGGTCGGTGAGCAGTTCTTC. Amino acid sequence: CATSRAVGEQFF.

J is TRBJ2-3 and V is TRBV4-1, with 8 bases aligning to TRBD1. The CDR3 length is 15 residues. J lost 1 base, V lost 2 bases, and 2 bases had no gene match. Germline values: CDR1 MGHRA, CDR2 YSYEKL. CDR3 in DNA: TGCGCCAGCAGCCAACCGACAGGGGGCACAGATACGCAGTATTTT. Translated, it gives CASSQPTGGTDTQYF.

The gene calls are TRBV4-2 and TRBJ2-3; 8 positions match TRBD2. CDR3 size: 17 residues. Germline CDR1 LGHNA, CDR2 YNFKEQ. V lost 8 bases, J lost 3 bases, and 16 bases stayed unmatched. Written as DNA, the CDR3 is TGTGCCAGCGCCAGCAGGAGCGGGGGACGTGCTACAGATACGCAGTATTTT. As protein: CASASRSGGRATDTQYF.

This CDR3 is CASSTPSGTLQETQYF. CDR3 nucleotide sequence: TGTGCCAGCAGTACCCCTAGCGGAACTTTACAAGAGACCCAGTACTTC. The rearrangement joins TRBV2 to TRBJ2-5; 7 bases line up with TRBD2. Germline CDR1 SNHLY, CDR2 FYNNEI. This CDR3 has 16 residues. V lost 5 bases to trimming and J lost 2 bases; unmatched junction nucleotides: 11.

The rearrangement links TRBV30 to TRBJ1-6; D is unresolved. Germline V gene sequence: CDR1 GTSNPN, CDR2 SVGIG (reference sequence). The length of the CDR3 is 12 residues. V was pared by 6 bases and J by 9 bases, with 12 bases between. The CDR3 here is CACRPPSSPLHF. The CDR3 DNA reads TGTGCCTGCCGTCCCCCATCTTCACCCCTCCACTTT.

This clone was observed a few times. This chain's CDR3 is CASSRLYGAGSNYGYTF. The CDR3 coding sequence is TGTGCCAGCAGCCGGCTTTATGGGGCGGGAAGTAACTATGGCTACACCTTC. The genes are TRBV13 and TRBJ1-2, with D possibly TRBD1 on 5 matching bases. Between the trimmed V and J ends, which lost 5 bases and 1 base, there was a span of 20 bases. Germline V gene lookup returns CDR1 PRHDT and CDR2 FYEKMQ (reference sequence). The CDR3 runs 17 residues.

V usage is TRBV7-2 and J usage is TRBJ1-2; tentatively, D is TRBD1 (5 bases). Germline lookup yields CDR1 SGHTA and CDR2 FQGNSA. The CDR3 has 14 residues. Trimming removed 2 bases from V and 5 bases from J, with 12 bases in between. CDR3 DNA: TGTGCCAGCAGCTTAAGGCAGGGTGGATATGGCTACACCTTC. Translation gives CASSLRQGGYGYTF.